This T cell receptor (beta chain) stems from a study of regulatory dendritic cells for organ transplantation (dated by TCRdb to 2016 to 2017). Turning to the overall study: Monocytes were cultured with vitamin D3 on days 0 and 4 and with IL-10 on day 4 to generate regulatory dendritic cells. On day 6, LPS was added to the DC cultures to test how the DCs responded to a strong maturation-inducing agent. Sorted naive and memory CD4+ and CD8+ T cells had their TCRbeta repertoires sequenced both before and after allostimulation with either regulatory or mature dendritic cells. Here is what the overall study found, with its caveats: Of the resting subsets, the one holding the most alloreactive TCR clonotypes was memory CD8+ T cells. Highly diverse repertoires were observed in naive CD4+ and CD8+ T cells, whereas lower diversity was observed in memory cells, and the most oligoclonal repertoires were found in memory CD8+ cells. In both subjects, allostimulation led to expansion of memory CD8+ clones, though the expansion induced by regulatory dendritic cells appeared to be more limited than that induced by mature dendritic cells. Sequencing was done in only two subjects, and the authors reported considerable heterogeneity between individuals in the alloreactive memory CD8+ T cell pool.

TCRbeta CDR3 regions were amplified by multiplexed two-step PCR using Vbeta-specific forward primers and Jbeta-specific reverse primers. The TCRbeta libraries were sequenced on an Illumina instrument via the immunoSEQ service. The source study handled its data this way. IMGT annotation was used to assign V, D and J genes, and synthetic CDR3 analogues were used to correct counts for multiplex PCR bias. The immunoSEQ Analyzer calculated repertoire clonality as one minus the normalized Shannon entropy. Clonal expansion was defined using Fisher's exact test with Benjamini-Hochberg false discovery rate control and a two-tailed threshold of P<0.01. Sourced from immuneACCESS, this table was stored by TCRdb with only in-frame sequences that have V and J called. A share of the clones is absent; for the studies checked, an unresolved V gene accounts for under half, and the remainder has no known explanation. That table furnishes V, J and clone size, whereas the DNA furnished D and trimming. Across this sample there are approximately 12,000 clones, with just under 90% seen only once. Approximately 0.22% of the sample goes to the ten largest clones.

Sorted T cell subsets were CFSE-labeled and co-cultured for five to six days with allogeneic regulatory or mature dendritic cells at a 1:10 DC:T ratio. Naive T cells were sorted as CD45RA+ and memory T cells as CD45RO+ CD4+ or CD8+ cells by FACS. The T cells used for TCR sequencing were obtained from two healthy control subjects. Genomic DNA was extracted with the Qiagen DNeasy Blood & Tissue Kit. Trimming removed 1 base from V and 4 bases from J; the gene matches leave 8 bases unexplained. Based on the germline V gene, the CDR1 and CDR2 sequences are SGHTA and FQGTGA. The CDR3 starts with the cysteine, ends with the phenylalanine, and has 16 residues. Left in the record is the CDR3 DNA by itself, 48 bases read in frame from the first base. On this clone itself: Its antigen specificity is not known. Within one base of it there is no much larger clone, and no base qualities were kept.

This chain is built from TRBV7-3 and TRBJ1-1; a stretch of 8 junction bases matches TRBD1. This receptor was taken from a human donor in good health. The sequencing input was naive CD8+ T cells from blood cultured with regulatory dendritic cells. The meaning of the sample's cell subset or site label: CD45RA+ naive T cells. The CDR3 corresponds to CASSLIRGDRSTEAFF. At the DNA level, the sequence is TGTGCCAGCAGCTTAATACGTGGGGACAGGAGCACTGAAGCTTTCTTT.